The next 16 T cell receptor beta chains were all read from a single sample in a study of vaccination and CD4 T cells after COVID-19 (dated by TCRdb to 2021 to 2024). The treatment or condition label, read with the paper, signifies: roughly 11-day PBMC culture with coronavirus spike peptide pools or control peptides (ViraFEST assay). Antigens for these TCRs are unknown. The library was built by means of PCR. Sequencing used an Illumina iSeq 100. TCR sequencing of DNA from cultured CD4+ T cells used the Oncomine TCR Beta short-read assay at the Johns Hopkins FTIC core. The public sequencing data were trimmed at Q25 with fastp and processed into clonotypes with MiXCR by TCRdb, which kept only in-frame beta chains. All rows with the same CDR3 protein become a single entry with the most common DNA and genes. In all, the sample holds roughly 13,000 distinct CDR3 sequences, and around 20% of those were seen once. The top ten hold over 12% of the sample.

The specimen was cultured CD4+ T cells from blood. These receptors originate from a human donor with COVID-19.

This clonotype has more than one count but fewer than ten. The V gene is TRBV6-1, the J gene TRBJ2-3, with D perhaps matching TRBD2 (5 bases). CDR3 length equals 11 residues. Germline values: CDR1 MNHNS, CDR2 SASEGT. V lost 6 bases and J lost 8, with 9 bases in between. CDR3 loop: CASRDSFTQYF. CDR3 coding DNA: TGTGCCAGCAGGGACTCTTTTACGCAGTATTTT.

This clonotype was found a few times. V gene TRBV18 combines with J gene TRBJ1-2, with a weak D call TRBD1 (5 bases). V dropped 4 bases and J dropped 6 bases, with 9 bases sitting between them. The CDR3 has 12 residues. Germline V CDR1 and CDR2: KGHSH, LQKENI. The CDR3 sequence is CASSLGTDGYTF. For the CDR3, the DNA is TGTGCCAGCTCACTCGGGACGGATGGCTACACCTTC.

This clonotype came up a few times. The CDR3 reads CSAYRPGGYEQYF. The DNA for the CDR3 is TGCAGTGCTTACCGACCAGGAGGGTACGAGCAGTACTTC. The J gene is TRBJ2-7, the V gene TRBV20-1, with D possibly matching TRBD2 (6 bases). The CDR3 is 13 residues long. Trimming removed 5 bases at V and 4 bases at J, with 15 bases between. Germline CDR1 reads DFQATT; CDR2 reads SNEGSKA (reference sequence).

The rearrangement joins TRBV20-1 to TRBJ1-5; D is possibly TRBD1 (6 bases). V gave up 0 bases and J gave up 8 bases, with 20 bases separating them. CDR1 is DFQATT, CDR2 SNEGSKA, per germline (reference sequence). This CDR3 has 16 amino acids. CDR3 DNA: TGCAGTGCTAGAGATTACGGGGGGAGGGGGGTGGAGCCCCAGCATTTT. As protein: CSARDYGGRGVEPQHF.

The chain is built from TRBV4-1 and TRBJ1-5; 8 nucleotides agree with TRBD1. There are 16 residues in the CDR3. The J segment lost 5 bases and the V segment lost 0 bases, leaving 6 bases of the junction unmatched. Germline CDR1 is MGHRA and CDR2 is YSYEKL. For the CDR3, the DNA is TGCGCCAGCAGCCAAGATCCGAGACAGGGGTATCAGCCCCAGCATTTT. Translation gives CASSQDPRQGYQPQHF.

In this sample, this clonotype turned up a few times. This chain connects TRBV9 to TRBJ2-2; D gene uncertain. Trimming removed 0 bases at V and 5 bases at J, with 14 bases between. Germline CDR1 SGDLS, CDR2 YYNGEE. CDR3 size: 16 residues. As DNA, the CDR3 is TGTGCCAGCAGCGTAGCGGCGGTAGGTGGAACCGGGGAGCTGTTTTTT. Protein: CASSVAAVGGTGELFF.

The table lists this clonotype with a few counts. The DNA for the CDR3 is TGTGCCAGTAGTATTTCCGGGACAGCAAACGTTGGGTATGGCTACACCTTC. It yields the protein CASSISGTANVGYGYTF. The chain couples TRBV19 to TRBJ1-2, with TRBD1 matching over 7 bases. With 3 bases clipped from V and 5 bases from J, the junction kept 15 bases outside the gene matches. In germline, CDR1 is LNHDA, CDR2 SQIVND (reference sequence). The CDR3 covers 17 residues.

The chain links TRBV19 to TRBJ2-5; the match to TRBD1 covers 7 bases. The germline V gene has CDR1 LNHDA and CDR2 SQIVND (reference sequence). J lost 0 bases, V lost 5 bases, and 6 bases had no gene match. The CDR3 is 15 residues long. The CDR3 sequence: CASSRDSDYQETQYF. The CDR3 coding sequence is TGTGCCAGTAGTCGGGACAGCGATTACCAAGAGACCCAGTACTTC. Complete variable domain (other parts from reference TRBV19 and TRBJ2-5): DGGITQSPKYLFRKEGQNVTLSCEQNLNHDAMYWYRQDPGQGLRLIYYSQIVNDFQKGDIAEGYSVSREKKESFPLTVTSAQKNPTAFYLCASSRDSDYQETQYFGPGTRLLVL.

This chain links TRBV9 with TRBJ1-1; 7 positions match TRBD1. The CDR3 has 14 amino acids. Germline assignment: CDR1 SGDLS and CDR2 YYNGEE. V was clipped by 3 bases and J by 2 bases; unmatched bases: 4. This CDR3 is CASSAGQINTEAFF. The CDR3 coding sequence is TGTGCCAGCAGCGCGGGACAGATAAACACTGAAGCTTTCTTT.

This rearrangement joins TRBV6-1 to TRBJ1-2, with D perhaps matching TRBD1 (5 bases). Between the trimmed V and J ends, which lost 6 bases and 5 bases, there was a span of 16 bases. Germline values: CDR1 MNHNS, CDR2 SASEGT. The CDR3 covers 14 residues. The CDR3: CASSSGTAAYGYTF. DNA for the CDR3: TGTGCCAGCAGCTCCGGGACGGCAGCTTATGGCTACACCTTC.

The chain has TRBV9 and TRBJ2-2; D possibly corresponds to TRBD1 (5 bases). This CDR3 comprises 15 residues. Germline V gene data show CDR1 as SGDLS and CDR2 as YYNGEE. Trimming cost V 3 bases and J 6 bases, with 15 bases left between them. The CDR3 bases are TGTGCCAGCAGCGCCGGCCCGCTAGGGGCCGGGGAGCTGTTTTTT. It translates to CASSAGPLGAGELFF.

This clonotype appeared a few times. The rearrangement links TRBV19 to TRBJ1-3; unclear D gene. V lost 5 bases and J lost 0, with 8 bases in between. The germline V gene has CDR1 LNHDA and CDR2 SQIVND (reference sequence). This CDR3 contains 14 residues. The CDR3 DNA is TGTGCCAGTAGTGTTGGACGCTCTGGAAACACCATATATTTT. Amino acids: CASSVGRSGNTIYF.

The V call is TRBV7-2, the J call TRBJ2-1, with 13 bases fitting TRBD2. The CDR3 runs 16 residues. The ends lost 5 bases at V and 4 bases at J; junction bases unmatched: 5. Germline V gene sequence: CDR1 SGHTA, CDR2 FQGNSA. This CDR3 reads CASSPQLAGGYNEQFF. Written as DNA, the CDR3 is TGTGCCAGCAGCCCCCAACTAGCGGGGGGGTACAATGAGCAGTTCTTC.

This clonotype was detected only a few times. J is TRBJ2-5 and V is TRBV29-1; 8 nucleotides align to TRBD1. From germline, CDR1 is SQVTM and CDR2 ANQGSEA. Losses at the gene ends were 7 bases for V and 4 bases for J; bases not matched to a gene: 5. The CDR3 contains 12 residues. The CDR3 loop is CSGRTGPETQYF. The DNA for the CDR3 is TGCAGCGGCCGGACAGGGCCAGAGACCCAGTACTTC.

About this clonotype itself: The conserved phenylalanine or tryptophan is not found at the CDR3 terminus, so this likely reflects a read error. The chain's CDR3 is CASSPGQGALHY. CDR3 sequence (DNA): TGTGCCAGCAGTCCAGGGCAAGGGGCCCTCCACTAT. The rearrangement uses TRBV12-3 or TRBV12-4 and TRBJ1-6; possible D gene TRBD1, 5 bases. The CDR3 has 12 residues. V was trimmed by 5 bases and J by 14 bases, leaving 13 bases between them.

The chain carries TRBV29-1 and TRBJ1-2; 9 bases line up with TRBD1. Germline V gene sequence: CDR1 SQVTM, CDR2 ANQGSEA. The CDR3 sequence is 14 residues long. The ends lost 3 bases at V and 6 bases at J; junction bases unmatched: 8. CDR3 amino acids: CSVDRGQGINGYTF. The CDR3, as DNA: TGCAGCGTTGACAGAGGACAGGGGATCAATGGCTACACCTTC.